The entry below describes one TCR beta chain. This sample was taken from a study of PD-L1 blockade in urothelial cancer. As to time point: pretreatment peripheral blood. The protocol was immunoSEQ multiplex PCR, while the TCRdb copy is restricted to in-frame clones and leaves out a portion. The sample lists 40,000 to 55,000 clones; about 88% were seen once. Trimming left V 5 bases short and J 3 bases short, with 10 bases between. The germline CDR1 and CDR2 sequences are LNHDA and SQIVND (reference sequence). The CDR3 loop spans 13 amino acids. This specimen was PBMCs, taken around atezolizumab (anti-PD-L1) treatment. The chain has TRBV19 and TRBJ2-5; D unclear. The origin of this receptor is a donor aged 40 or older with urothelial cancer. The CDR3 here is CASSSLPEETQYF. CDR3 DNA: TGTGCCAGTAGTTCCCTCCCCGAAGAGACCCAGTACTTC.